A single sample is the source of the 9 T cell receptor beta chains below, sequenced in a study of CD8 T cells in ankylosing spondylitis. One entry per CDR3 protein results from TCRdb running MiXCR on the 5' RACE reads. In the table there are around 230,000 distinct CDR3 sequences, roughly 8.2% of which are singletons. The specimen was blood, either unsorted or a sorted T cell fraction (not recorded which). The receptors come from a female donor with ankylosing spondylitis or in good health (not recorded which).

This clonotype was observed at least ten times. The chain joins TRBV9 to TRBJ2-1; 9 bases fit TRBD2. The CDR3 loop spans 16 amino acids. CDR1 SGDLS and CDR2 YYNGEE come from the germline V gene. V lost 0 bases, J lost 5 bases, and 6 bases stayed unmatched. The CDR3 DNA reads TGTGCCAGCAGCGTAGCTACGCTAGCGGGGAACAATGAGCAGTTCTTC. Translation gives CASSVATLAGNNEQFF.

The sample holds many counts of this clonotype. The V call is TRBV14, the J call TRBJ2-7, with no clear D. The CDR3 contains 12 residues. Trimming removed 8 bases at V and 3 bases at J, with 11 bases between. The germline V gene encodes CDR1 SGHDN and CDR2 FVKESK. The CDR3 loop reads CASSPANYEQYF. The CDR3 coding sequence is TGTGCCAGCTCACCCGCTAACTACGAGCAGTACTTC.

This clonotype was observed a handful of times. The chain's CDR3 is CASRPGHLNTEAFF. As DNA, the CDR3 is TGTGCCAGCAGACCTGGACACCTGAACACTGAAGCTTTCTTT. V usage is TRBV7-2 and J usage is TRBJ1-1; a weak D match, TRBD1 (5 bases). V lost 6 bases and J lost 0, with 11 bases in between. This CDR3 region has 14 residues. Germline CDR1 SGHTA, CDR2 FQGNSA.

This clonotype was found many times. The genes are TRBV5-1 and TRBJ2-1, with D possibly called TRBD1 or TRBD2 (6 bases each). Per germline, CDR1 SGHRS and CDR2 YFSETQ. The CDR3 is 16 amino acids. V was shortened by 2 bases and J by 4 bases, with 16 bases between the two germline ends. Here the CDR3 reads CASSFRGGGLYNEQFF. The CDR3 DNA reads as TGCGCCAGCAGCTTCAGAGGGGGAGGATTATACAATGAGCAGTTCTTC.

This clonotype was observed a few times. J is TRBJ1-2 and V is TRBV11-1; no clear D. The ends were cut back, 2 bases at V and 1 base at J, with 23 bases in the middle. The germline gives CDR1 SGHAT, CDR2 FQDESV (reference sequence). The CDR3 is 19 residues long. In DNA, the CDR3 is TGTGCCAGCAGCTTAAGCCGTTCTGGGAGACTCCGAAGTAACTATGGCTACACCTTC. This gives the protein CASSLSRSGRLRSNYGYTF. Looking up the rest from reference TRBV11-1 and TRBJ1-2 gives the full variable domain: EAEVAQSPRYKITEKSQAVAFWCDPISGHATLYWYRQILGQGPELLVQFQDESVVDDSQLPKDRFSAERLKGVDSTLKIQPAELGDSAMYLCASSLSRSGRLRSNYGYTFGSGTRLTVV.

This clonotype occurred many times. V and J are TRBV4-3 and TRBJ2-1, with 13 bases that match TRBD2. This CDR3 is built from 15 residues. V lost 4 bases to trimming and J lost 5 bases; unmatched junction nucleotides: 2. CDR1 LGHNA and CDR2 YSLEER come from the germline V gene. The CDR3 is CASSRGLAGDNEQFF. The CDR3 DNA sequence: TGCGCCAGCAGCCGAGGACTAGCGGGAGACAATGAGCAGTTCTTC.

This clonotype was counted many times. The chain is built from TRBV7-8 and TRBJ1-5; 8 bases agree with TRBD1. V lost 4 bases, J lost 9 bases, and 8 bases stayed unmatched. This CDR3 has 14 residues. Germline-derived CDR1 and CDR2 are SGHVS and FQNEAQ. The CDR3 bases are TGTGCCAGCAGCTCTGGGACAGGTGGTGGGCCCCAGCATTTT. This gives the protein CASSSGTGGGPQHF.

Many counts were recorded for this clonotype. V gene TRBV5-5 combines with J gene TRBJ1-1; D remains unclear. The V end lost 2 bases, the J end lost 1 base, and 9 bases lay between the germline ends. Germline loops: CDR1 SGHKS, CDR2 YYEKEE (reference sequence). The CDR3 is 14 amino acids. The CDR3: CASSFRPPNTEAFF. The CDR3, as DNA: TGTGCCAGCAGCTTTAGACCGCCGAACACTGAAGCTTTCTTT.

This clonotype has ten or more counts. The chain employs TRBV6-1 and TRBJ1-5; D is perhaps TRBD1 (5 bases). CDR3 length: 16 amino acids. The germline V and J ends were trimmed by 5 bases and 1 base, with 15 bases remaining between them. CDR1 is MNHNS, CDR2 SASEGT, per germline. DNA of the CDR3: TGTGCCAGCAGTCTCGGGACCCCAGGGAGCAATCAGCCCCAGCATTTT. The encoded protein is CASSLGTPGSNQPQHF.